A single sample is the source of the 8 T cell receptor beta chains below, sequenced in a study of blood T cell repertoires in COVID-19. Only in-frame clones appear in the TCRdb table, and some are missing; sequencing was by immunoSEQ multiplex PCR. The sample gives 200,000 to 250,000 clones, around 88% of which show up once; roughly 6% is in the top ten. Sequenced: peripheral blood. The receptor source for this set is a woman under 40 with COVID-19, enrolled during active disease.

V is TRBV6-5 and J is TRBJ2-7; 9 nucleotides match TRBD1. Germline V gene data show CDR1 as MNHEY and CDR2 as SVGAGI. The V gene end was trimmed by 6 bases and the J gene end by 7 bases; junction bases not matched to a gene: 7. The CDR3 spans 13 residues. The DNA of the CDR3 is TGTGCCAGCAGCCGCACAGGGGGCAGAGAGCAGTACTTC. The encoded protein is CASSRTGGREQYF.

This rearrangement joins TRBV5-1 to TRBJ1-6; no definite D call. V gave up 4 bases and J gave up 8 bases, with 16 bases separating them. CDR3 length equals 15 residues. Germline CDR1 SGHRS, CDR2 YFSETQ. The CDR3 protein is CASSPEGGVDSPLHF. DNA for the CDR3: TGCGCCAGCAGCCCAGAAGGCGGGGTCGATTCACCCCTCCACTTT.

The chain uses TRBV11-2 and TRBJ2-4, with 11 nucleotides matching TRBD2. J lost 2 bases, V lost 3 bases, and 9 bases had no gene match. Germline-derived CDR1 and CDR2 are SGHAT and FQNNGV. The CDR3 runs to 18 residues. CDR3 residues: CASSFAPGLADPKNIQYF. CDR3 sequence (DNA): TGTGCCAGCAGCTTCGCACCGGGACTAGCGGATCCCAAAAACATTCAGTACTTC.

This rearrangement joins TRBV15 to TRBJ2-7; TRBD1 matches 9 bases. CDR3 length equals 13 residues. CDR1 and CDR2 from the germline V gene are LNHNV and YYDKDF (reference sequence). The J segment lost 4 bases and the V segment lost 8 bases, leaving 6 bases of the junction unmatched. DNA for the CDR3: TGTGCCACCTCCTCGGGACAGGGTTACGAGCAGTACGTC. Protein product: CATSSGQGYEQYV.

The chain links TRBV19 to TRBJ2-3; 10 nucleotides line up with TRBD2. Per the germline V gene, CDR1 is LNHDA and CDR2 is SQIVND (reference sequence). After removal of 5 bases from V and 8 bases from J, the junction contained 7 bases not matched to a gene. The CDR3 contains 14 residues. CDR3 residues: CASSRAGGPGTQYF. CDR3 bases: TGTGCCAGTAGTCGAGCGGGGGGGCCGGGTACGCAGTATTTT.

CDR3 nucleotide sequence: TGTGCCAGCAGTTTACTCTCTGAGGCGAGAGAGCAGTACTTC. Translated, it gives CASSLLSEAREQYF. The chain combines TRBV28 with TRBJ2-7; D not resolved. Trimming stripped 2 bases from V and 7 bases from J, with 15 bases between. The CDR3 extends over 14 amino acids. Germline assignment: CDR1 MDHEN and CDR2 SYDVKM.

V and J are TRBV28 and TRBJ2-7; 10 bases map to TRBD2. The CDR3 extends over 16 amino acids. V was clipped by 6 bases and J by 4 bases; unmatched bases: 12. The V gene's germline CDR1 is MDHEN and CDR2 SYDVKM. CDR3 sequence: CASSTLRASGGYEQYV. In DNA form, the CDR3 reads TGTGCCAGCAGCACACTCCGGGCTAGCGGGGGTTACGAGCAGTACGTC.

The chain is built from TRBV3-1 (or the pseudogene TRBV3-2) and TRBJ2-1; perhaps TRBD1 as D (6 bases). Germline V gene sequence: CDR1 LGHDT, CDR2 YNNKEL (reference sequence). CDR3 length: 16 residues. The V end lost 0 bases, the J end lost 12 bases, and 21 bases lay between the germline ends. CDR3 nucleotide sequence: TGTGCCAGCAGCCAAGATGTAACGACAGGTGGAGGTAGGCAGTTCTTC. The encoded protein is CASSQDVTTGGGRQFF.